The clone carrying this T cell receptor (beta chain) came up once. The antigen is not known. The data derive from a study of shared clonotypes between healthy human individuals. In the study overall: Serving as donors were a couple of women and a few men, whose ages spanned 18 to 49.

Trimming took 5 bases from V and 1 from J, leaving 9 bases between them. The V gene's germline CDR1 is SEHNR and CDR2 FQNEAQ (reference sequence). The CDR3 runs to 13 residues. Findings and caveats of the study: Shared clonotypes: approximately 4.5% naive CD4, about 3.5% naive CD8, around 2.4% memory CD4, 0.4% to 0.5% memory CD8. Larger estimated richness was generally recorded for naive subsets relative to memory subsets.

The deep-level immunoSEQ assay was used. This table comes from immunoSEQ multiplex PCR, and its TCRdb copy is limited to in-frame clones, with some not included. Among more than 2 million clones listed, approximately 94% were seen once. Positive CCR7 selection of CD45RO-negative cells yielded the naive CD8 cells, and terminally differentiated effector memory CD45RA+ cells were excluded. This TCR was sampled from a man between 18 and 29 years old in good health. The chain has TRBV7-9 and TRBJ2-7; D is possibly TRBD1 (6 bases). The source material was naive CD8+ T cells sorted from blood. CDR3 DNA sequence: TGTGCCAGCAGCCAACAGGGATCCTACGAGCAGTACTTC. It specifies CASSQQGSYEQYF. The complete variable domain, with remaining parts taken from reference TRBV7-9 and TRBJ2-7, reads DTGVSQNPRHKITKRGQNVTFRCDPISEHNRLYWYRQTLGQGPEFLTYFQNEAQLEKSRLLSDRFSAERPKGSFSTLEIQRTEQGDSAMYLCASSQQGSYEQYFGPGTRLTVT.